The entry that follows covers one T cell receptor (beta chain) sequence. Data came from immunoSEQ multiplex PCR; TCRdb stores just in-frame clones and leaves some out. The table shows about 2 million clones, with less than 95% occurring only once. Naive CD8 cells lacked CD45RO and underwent positive selection for CCR7, leaving out terminally differentiated effector memory CD45RA+ cells. The germline V gene encodes CDR1 MRHNA and CDR2 SNTAGT. The CDR3 contains 11 residues. Trimming took 7 bases from V and 8 from J, leaving 10 bases between them. This sample stems from a study of shared clonotypes between healthy human individuals.

Sequencing was performed on naive CD8+ T cells sorted from blood. This receptor was identified in a man between 18 and 35 years old in good health. The V call is TRBV6-4, the J call TRBJ2-3; D call uncertain. CDR3 sequence (DNA): TGTGCCAGCATTAGATTCGTTACGCAGTATTTT. This encodes CASIRFVTQYF.